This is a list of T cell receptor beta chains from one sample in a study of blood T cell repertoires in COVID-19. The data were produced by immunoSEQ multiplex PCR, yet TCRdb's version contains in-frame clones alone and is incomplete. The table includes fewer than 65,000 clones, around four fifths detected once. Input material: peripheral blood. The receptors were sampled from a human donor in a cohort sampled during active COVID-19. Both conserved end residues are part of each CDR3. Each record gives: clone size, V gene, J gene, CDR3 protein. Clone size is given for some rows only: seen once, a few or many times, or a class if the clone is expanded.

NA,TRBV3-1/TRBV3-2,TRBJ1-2,CASSGTDRGGYTF
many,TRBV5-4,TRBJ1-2,CASRGQGLAGGYTF
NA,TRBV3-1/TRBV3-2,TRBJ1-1,CASSLGHTEAFF
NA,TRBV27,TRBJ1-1,CASSLAGTEAFF
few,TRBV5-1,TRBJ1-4,CASSLEGAPTSTTNEKLFF
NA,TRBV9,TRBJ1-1,CASSVVGQGQAFF
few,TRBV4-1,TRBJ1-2,CASSQEEGGWGYTF
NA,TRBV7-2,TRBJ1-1,CASLARTGRMNTEAFF
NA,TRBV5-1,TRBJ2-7,CASSLDGSYEQYF
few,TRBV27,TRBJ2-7,CASGERDSYEQYF
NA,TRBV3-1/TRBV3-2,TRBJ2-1,CASSPRQGINEQFF
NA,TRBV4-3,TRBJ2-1,CASSQVAPGGVGPYNEQFF
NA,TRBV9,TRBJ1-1,CASSPTGGIRTEAFF
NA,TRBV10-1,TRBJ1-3,CASSDSSVKGNTIYF
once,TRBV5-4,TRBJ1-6,CASSSRGHNSPLHF
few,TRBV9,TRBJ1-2,CASSPGQGDGYTF
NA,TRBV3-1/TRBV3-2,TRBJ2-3,CASSQTYSGGLDTQYF
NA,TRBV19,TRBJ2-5,CASSMISGGLAGQYF
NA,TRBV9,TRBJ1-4,CASSAPGQGTEKLFF
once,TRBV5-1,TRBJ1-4,CASKRQAGATNEKLFF
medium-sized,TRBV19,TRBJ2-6,CATTNTGTSGANVLTF
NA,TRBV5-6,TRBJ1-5,CASSYSGTGVRPQHF
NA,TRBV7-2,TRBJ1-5,CASSLAPGDQPQHF
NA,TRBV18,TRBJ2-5,CAGPPRGCTAGGPGYF
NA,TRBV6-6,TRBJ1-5,CASGLPTGDSNQPQHF
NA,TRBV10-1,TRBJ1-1,CASSGSRPAEAFF
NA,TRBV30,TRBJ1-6,CAWSVGGGSTPLHF
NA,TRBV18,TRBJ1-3,CASSPDPGGGGNTIYF
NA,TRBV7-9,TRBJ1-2,CASSRGGTGVRDGYTF
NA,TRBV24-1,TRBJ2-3,CATSDTSGGFSTDTQYF
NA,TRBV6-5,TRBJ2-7,CASSYDRGNEQYF
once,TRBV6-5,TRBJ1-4,CASSSGQGAPKLFF
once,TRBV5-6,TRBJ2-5,CASSPAASGEWETQYF
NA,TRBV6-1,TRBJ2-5,CASSEFAAQETQYF
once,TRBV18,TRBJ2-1,CASSQGLAGGNEQFF
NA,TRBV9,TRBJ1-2,CASSVEKAMDGYTF
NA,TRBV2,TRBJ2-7,CASSGQGMTYEQYF
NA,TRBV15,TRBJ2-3,CATSRGGATDTQYF
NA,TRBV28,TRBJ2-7,CASTQGLYTYEQYF
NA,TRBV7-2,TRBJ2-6,CASSPGTAGANVLTF
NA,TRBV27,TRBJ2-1,CASREVRISSYNEQFF
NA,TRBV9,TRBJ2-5,CASSPYLAGSETQYF
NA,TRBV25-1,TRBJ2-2,CASSDGARGDTGELFF
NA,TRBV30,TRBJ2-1,CAWSVPQMGPYNEQFF
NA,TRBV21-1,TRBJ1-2,CASFKTGGNYGYTF
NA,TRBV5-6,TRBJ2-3,CASSPGGSGGITDTQYF
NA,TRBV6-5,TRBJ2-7,CASRAGGRSYEQYF
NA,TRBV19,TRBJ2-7,CASNGGGANYEQYF
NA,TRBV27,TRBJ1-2,CASSFTGPDGYTF
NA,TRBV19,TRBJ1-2,CASSITPDRTSGYTF
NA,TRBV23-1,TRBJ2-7,CASKNGGRSSYEQYF